One sample yielded the 12 T cell receptor beta chains listed below, sequenced in a study of T-cell memory formation after mild COVID-19. One entry per CDR3 protein, called by TCRdb with MiXCR from the 5' RACE reads. Of tens of thousands of distinct CDR3 sequences in the sample, approximately 16% were seen once. The sample consisted of PBMCs or a T cell subset sorted from them (not recorded which). These receptors originate from a man aged 18 to 30 who had mild COVID-19 (a few samples of this study predate the infection). Cell type and time point are not known.

This clonotype occurred a few times. This chain uses TRBV6-2 or TRBV6-3 with TRBJ2-7; D unclear. V lost 0 bases and J 4 bases, leaving 7 bases between the germline ends. There are 13 residues in the CDR3. Germline CDR1 MNHEY, CDR2 SVGEGT. In nucleotides, the CDR3 is TGTGCCAGCAGTTACTCGGCTTTTTACGAGCAGTACGTC. Translation: CASSYSAFYEQYV.

CDR3 in DNA: TGTGCCAGCAGTTACGGCAGAGCCCGTTATGGCTACACCTTC. Amino acids: CASSYGRARYGYTF. The chain employs TRBV6-5 and TRBJ1-2; D is uncertain. CDR1 and CDR2 from the germline V gene are MNHEY and SVGAGI. V gave up 2 bases and J gave up 5 bases, with 12 bases separating them. The CDR3 covers 14 residues.

In this sample, this clonotype turned up a few times. The V and J genes are TRBV9 and TRBJ2-2; TRBD2 matches 9 bases. J gave up 2 bases and V 3 bases, and 8 bases lay outside the gene matches. The CDR3 length is 17 residues. Germline CDR1 SGDLS, CDR2 YYNGEE. CDR3 DNA: TGTGCCAGCAGCGACGATTCTAGCGGGACCAACACCGGGGAGCTGTTTTTT. It translates to CASSDDSSGTNTGELFF.

This clonotype was seen more than once but under ten times. This chain connects TRBV29-1 to TRBJ2-5; no clear D. CDR1 is SQVTM, CDR2 ANQGSEA, per germline. The CDR3 spans 14 residues. Trimming removed 0 bases at V and 7 bases at J, with 15 bases between. CDR3 protein: CSVEDLAIKTTQYF. CDR3 coding DNA: TGCAGCGTTGAAGATCTGGCGATTAAGACGACCCAGTACTTC.

V is TRBV2 and J is TRBJ2-3; 7 nucleotides line up with TRBD2. Germline CDR1 SNHLY, CDR2 FYNNEI. V was pared by 9 bases and J by 0 bases, with 12 bases of the junction left unmatched. This CDR3 region has 16 residues. The DNA for the CDR3 is TGTGCCAGTCGCCCCCTGCTAGCGGCTAGCACAGATACGCAGTATTTT. Its translation: CASRPLLAASTDTQYF.

This clonotype was observed a handful of times. The chain links TRBV5-4 to TRBJ2-3; 8 bases match TRBD2. CDR3 length: 17 residues. Per germline, CDR1 SGHNT and CDR2 YYREEE (reference sequence). The junction had 9 bases not matched to a gene; V was cut back by 3 bases and J by 0 bases. The DNA of the CDR3 is TGTGCCAGCAGCTGGGTAGCGGGGTCCGGAAGCACAGATACGCAGTATTTT. It yields the protein CASSWVAGSGSTDTQYF.

The chain carries TRBV11-2 and TRBJ1-2, with D possibly being TRBD1 (6 bases). This CDR3 region has 16 residues. V gave up 2 bases and J gave up 4 bases, with 17 bases separating them. Germline lookup yields CDR1 SGHAT and CDR2 FQNNGV. This chain's CDR3 is CASSLNHRDTFYGYTF. In nucleotides, the CDR3 is TGTGCCAGCAGCTTAAACCACCGGGACACCTTCTATGGCTACACCTTC.

This clonotype was counted a few times. The chain links TRBV4-1 to TRBJ1-6, with 7 bases lining up with TRBD1. V shed 1 base, J shed 7 bases, and the junction held 7 bases outside the gene matches. In germline, CDR1 is MGHRA, CDR2 YSYEKL. CDR3 length: 16 residues. The DNA of the CDR3 is TGCGCCAGCAGCCAAGTAAGGGACAGTCGCAATTCACCCCTCCACTTT. It codes for CASSQVRDSRNSPLHF.

This chain connects TRBV2 to TRBJ1-5; 8 positions agree with TRBD1. The CDR3 consists of 14 residues. Germline V gives CDR1 SNHLY, CDR2 FYNNEI. Trimming at V came to 1 base and at J to 6 bases, leaving 2 bases not matched to a gene. The CDR3 sequence is CASSEGTGFQPQHF. The CDR3 DNA reads TGTGCCAGCAGTGAAGGGACAGGGTTTCAGCCCCAGCATTTT.

V gene TRBV7-9 combines with J gene TRBJ2-1; 11 bases match TRBD1. In germline, CDR1 is SEHNR, CDR2 FQNEAQ (reference sequence). This CDR3 spans 15 amino acids. V gave up 7 bases and J gave up 7 bases; unmatched junction bases: 9. CDR3 in DNA: TGTGCCAGCATCCTCGGACAGGGGGCGCGGAATGAGCAGTTCTTC. Protein: CASILGQGARNEQFF.

The chain is built from TRBV6-2 or TRBV6-3 and TRBJ2-2, with 7 bases that match TRBD2. The CDR3 consists of 17 residues. V was pared by 0 bases and J by 2 bases, with 6 bases of the junction left unmatched. The germline CDR1 and CDR2 sequences are MNHEY and SVGEGT. CDR3 in DNA: TGTGCCAGCAGTTACTCGGGAGGGGCCACCAACACCGGGGAGCTGTTTTTT. It yields the protein CASSYSGGATNTGELFF.

This clonotype has a count of ten or more. The J gene is TRBJ2-2, the V gene TRBV11-2; possibly TRBD2 for D (5 bases). The V end lost 8 bases, the J end lost 3 bases, and 13 bases lay between the germline ends. The CDR3 is 14 residues long. Germline values: CDR1 SGHAT, CDR2 FQNNGV. CDR3 residues: CASFEGSDTGELFF. CDR3 DNA sequence: TGTGCCAGCTTTGAGGGATCGGACACCGGGGAGCTGTTTTTT.